This T cell receptor (beta chain) was recorded in a study of blood T cell repertoires in COVID-19. Clones were read by immunoSEQ multiplex PCR, and TCRdb kept only the in-frame ones, dropping some. The sample shows 150,000 to 200,000 clones, roughly 87% of them seen only once. The CDR3 spans 15 residues. The V gene end was trimmed by 5 bases and the J gene end by 7 bases; junction bases not matched to a gene: 8. The germline V gene has CDR1 SGHTA and CDR2 FQGNSA. This clonotype was obtained from a woman aged 40 to 50 with acute or convalescent COVID-19. Sequenced input: peripheral blood. The chain has TRBV7-2 and TRBJ2-2; 9 bases map to TRBD2. CDR3: CASSGTSSLGGELFF. For the CDR3, the DNA is TGTGCCAGCAGCGGGACTAGCAGTTTGGGCGGGGAGCTGTTTTTT.